Sequencing of this T cell receptor beta chain was carried out in a study of cytomegalovirus exposure and HLA in healthy donors. On this clone: Its antigen is not identified.

Sequencing was performed with immunoSEQ multiplex PCR; in TCRdb, only in-frame clones are kept and a portion is missing. Here the sample spans about 240,000 clones, more than 75% being singletons. V gave up 5 bases and J gave up 2 bases, with 17 bases separating them. CDR1 and CDR2 (germline): GTSNPN, SVGIG (reference sequence). CDR3 length: 15 amino acids. Findings of the study overall: It was about 150 TCR beta chains that were listed as cytomegalovirus-associated.

The chain recombines TRBV30 with TRBJ2-3; D perhaps matches TRBD2 (5 bases). This clonotype was sampled from a woman in her twenties or thirties in good health and CMV-seropositive. The sample consisted of PBMCs. As DNA, the CDR3 is TGTGCCTGGTTCGTCCGAGGAGGCTTCACAGATACGCAGTATTTT. Its translation is CAWFVRGGFTDTQYF.